This TCR beta chain was captured in a study of shared clonotypes between healthy human individuals. Looking at the study overall: The donor group consisted of a couple of women and three men, aged 18 to 49. Each donor had three CD4 naive, three CD4 memory, two CD8 naive and one CD8 memory plate.

Comment on this clone: The antigen remains unidentified.

The study ran the assay at deep level. The data were produced by immunoSEQ multiplex PCR, yet TCRdb's version contains in-frame clones alone and is incomplete. Here the sample spans a few million clones, over 85% being singletons. Cells designated naive CD8 were CD45RO-negative and were positively selected for CCR7, with terminally differentiated effector memory CD45RA+ cells excluded. General observations from the study: The study found 4.5% to 5% of naive CD4 clonotypes shared across a handful of donors.

Germline V gene sequence: CDR1 SGHDN, CDR2 FVKESK. This CDR3 is built from 15 residues. Deletions cut 3 bases from V and 5 bases from J, with 15 bases between. The receptor was derived from a man aged 18 to 29 in good health. Some clones in this sample may be carry-over from other donors' samples. This rearrangement joins TRBV14 to TRBJ2-3; tentatively, D is TRBD2 (6 bases). Material: naive CD8+ T cells from PBMCs. As DNA, the CDR3 is TGTGCCAGCAGCCATCTGCGGGAAGGAGAAGATACGCAGTATTTT. Translating gives CASSHLREGEDTQYF.